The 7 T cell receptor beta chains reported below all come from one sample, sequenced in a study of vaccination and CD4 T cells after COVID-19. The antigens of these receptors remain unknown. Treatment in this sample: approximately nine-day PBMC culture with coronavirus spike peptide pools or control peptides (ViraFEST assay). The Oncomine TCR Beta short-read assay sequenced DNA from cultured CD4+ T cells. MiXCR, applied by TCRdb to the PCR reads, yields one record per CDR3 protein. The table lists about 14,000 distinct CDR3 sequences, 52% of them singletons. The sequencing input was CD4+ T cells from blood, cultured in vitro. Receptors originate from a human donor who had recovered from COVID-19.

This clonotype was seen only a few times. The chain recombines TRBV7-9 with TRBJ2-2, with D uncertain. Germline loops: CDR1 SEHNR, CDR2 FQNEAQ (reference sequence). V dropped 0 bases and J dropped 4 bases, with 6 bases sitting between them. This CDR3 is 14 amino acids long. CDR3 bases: TGTGCCAGCAGCTTAGCGAAGGGCACCGGGGAGCTGTTTTTT. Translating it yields CASSLAKGTGELFF. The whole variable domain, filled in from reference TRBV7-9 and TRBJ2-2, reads DTGVSQNPRHKITKRGQNVTFRCDPISEHNRLYWYRQTLGQGPEFLTYFQNEAQLEKSRLLSDRFSAERPKGSFSTLEIQRTEQGDSAMYLCASSLAKGTGELFFGEGSRLTVL.

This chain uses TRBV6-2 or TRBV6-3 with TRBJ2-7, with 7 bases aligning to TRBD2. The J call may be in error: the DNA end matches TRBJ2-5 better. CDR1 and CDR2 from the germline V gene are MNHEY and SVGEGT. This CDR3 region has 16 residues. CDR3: CASSYLAGDFQETQYF. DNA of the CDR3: TGTGCCAGCAGTTACTTGGCGGGAGACTTCCAAGAGACCCAGTACTTC.

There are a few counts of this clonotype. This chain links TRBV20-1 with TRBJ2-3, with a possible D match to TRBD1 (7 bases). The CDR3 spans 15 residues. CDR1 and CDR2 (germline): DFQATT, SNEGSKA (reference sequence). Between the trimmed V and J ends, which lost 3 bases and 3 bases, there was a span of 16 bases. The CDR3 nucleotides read TGCAGTGCTAGGCGGGACAGTGGGCCGACAGATACGCAGTATTTT. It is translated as CSARRDSGPTDTQYF.

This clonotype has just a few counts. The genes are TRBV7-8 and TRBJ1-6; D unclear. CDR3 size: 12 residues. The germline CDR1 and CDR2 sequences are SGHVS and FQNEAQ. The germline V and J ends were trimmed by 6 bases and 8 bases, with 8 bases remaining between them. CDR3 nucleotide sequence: TGTGCCAGCAGTCGACCTCATTCACCCCTCCACTTT. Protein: CASSRPHSPLHF.

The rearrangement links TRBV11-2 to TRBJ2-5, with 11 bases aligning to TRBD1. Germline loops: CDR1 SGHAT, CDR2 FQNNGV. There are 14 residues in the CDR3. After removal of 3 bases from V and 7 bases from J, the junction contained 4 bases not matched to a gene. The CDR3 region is CASSFGQGAGTQYF. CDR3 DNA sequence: TGTGCCAGCAGCTTTGGACAGGGGGCAGGGACCCAGTACTTC.

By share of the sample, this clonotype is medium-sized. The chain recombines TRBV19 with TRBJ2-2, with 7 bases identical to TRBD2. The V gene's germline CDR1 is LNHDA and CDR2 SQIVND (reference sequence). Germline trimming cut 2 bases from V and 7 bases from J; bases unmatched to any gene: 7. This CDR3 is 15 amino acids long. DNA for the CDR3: TGTGCCAGTAGTATAATCCTAGCGGTCGGCGGGGAGCTGTTTTTT. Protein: CASSIILAVGGELFF. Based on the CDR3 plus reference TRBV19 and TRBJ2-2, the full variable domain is DGGITQSPKYLFRKEGQNVTLSCEQNLNHDAMYWYRQDPGQGLRLIYYSQIVNDFQKGDIAEGYSVSREKKESFPLTVTSAQKNPTAFYLCASSIILAVGGELFFGEGSRLTVL.

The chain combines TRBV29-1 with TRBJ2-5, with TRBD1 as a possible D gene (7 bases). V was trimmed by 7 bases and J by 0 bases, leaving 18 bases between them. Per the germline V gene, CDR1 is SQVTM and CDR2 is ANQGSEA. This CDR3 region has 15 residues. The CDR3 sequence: CSAPGGSPYQETQYF. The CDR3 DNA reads TGCAGCGCCCCAGGGGGGTCCCCCTACCAAGAGACCCAGTACTTC.